This T cell receptor beta chain emerged from a study of shared clonotypes between healthy human individuals. It was CD45RO-negative cells, positively selected for CCR7, that made up naive CD8 cells, with terminally differentiated effector memory CD45RA+ cells excluded. Some clones are missing from TCRdb's copy, which holds only in-frame ones; the method was immunoSEQ multiplex PCR. The table has around 600,000 clones, 95% to 98% seen once; the top ten hold 0.3%. CDR1 is SQVTM, CDR2 ANQGSEA, per germline. This CDR3 has 11 amino acids. V dropped 5 bases and J dropped 4 bases, with 9 bases sitting between them.

The chain links TRBV29-1 to TRBJ2-7; D may be TRBD2 (5 bases). This receptor was identified in a man aged 30 to 45 in good health. The sample taken for sequencing was naive CD8+ T cells sorted from blood. The CDR3 loop reads CSVRDMYEQYF. The DNA of the CDR3 is TGCAGCGTTCGGGATATGTACGAGCAGTACTTC.